Listed below are T cell receptor beta chains from one sample, sequenced in a study of OX40 agonist ivuxolimab in advanced cancers. Profiled with immunoSEQ multiplex PCR; TCRdb holds only in-frame clones, not every one. The sample carries 70,000 to 95,000 clones, around four fifths recorded once. Sample: CD4+ or CD8+ T cells sorted from blood, taken in a trial of the OX40 agonist ivuxolimab. These receptors originate from an adult with an advanced solid tumor such as melanoma, head and neck, liver or kidney cancer. Both conserved end residues are part of each CDR3. The D gene is left open where the match is weak. Rows give clone size only sometimes, using once, few, many, or a class for an expanded clone.

TRBD2	TRBJ2-1	TRBV5-6	once	TGTGCCAGCAGCGGGCTTCCTACTAGCGGGAGGGACAATGAGCAGTTCTTC	CASSGLPTSGRDNEQFF
.	TRBJ2-3	TRBV9	.	TGTGCCAGCAGCGTAGCAGGGTTCAGCACAGATACGCAGTATTTT	CASSVAGFSTDTQYF
.	TRBJ1-6	TRBV16	.	TGTGCCAGCAGCCCATCCTCTATTGGGGGGGATTCACCCCTCCACTTT	CASSPSSIGGDSPLHF
.	TRBJ2-3	TRBV2	.	TGTGCCAGCAGTGGTCAGGGGACAGATACGCAGTATTTT	CASSGQGTDTQYF
TRBD2	TRBJ2-5	TRBV7-2	.	TGTGCCAGCAGCTTAGCGACTAGCGGGGGGACCCAGTACTTC	CASSLATSGGTQYF
.	TRBJ1-1	TRBV19	.	TGTGCCACACGGGGGTGGGCTGAAGCTTTCTTT	CATRGWAEAFF
TRBD2	TRBJ2-2	TRBV4-1	.	TGCGCCAGCAGCCAAGATAGGAGTAGGACTAGCTACACCGGGGAGCTGTTTTTT	CASSQDRSRTSYTGELFF
TRBD1	TRBJ2-7	TRBV4-2	.	TGTGCCAGCAGCCAAGAAGGTCCGGGGACAGGGCCATACGAGCAGTACTTC	CASSQEGPGTGPYEQYF
.	TRBJ1-1	TRBV11-2	.	TGTGCCAGCAGCTTAGCAGGGGTGGACACTGAAGCTTTCTTT	CASSLAGVDTEAFF
TRBD2	TRBJ2-1	TRBV5-5	.	TGTGCCAGCAGCTTGGAAGGCGGGGGTGTGGAGCAGTTCTTC	CASSLEGGGVEQFF
.	TRBJ2-2	TRBV9	once	TGTGCCAGCAGCGTAACCCGGGCCCTGCAACGTACCGGGGAGCTGTTTTTT	CASSVTRALQRTGELFF
TRBD1	TRBJ2-1	TRBV12-5	once	TGTGCTAGTGGCCTCGGACAGGGTGAGAACAATGAGCAGTTCTTC	CASGLGQGENNEQFF
.	TRBJ2-1	TRBV30	.	TGTGCCTGGAGACACCTTGGGCAGGCGGGATACAATGAGCAGTTCTTC	CAWRHLGQAGYNEQFF
.	TRBJ1-3	TRBV5-6	.	TGTGCCAGCAGCTTGGGACAGACTGGAAACACCATATATTTT	CASSLGQTGNTIYF
.	TRBJ1-5	TRBV4-1	few	TGCGCCAGCAGCCAAACGGTCAGCAATCAGCCCCAGCATTTT	CASSQTVSNQPQHF
TRBD1	TRBJ1-5	TRBV7-2	.	TGTGCCAGCAGCTTATCCGGGACAGCCGAGCCCCAGCATTTT	CASSLSGTAEPQHF
.	TRBJ2-1	TRBV7-2	few	TGTGCCAGCAGGCAGGACAACAATTACAATGAGCAGTTCTTC	CASRQDNNYNEQFF
.	TRBJ1-2	TRBV14	.	TGTGCCAGCAGACCGACAGTGGATGTAGGCTACACCTTC	CASRPTVDVGYTF
.	TRBJ1-2	TRBV27	.	TGTGCCAGCGGGAGGGGCCCTGGCTACACCTTC	CASGRGPGYTF
.	TRBJ2-3	TRBV6-5	.	TGTGCCACCAAGACACGGGCAGATACGCAGTATTTT	CATKTRADTQYF
.	TRBJ1-2	TRBV18	.	TGTGCCAGCTCACCTGGGGACCGTACTAACTATGGCTACACCTTC	CASSPGDRTNYGYTF
.	TRBJ2-2	TRBV5-1	.	TGCGCCAGCACAACAGGGAGCCCCGGGGAGCTGTTTTTT	CASTTGSPGELFF
.	TRBJ2-1	TRBV7-3	few	TGTGCCAGCAGCCGGGACTTCTACAATGAGCAGTTCTTC	CASSRDFYNEQFF
.	TRBJ1-1	TRBV5-8	.	TGTGCCAGCAGCTTGGCCGAAGGGGGGGGCCCGACTGAAGCTTTCTTT	CASSLAEGGGPTEAFF
.	TRBJ1-2	TRBV15	.	TGTGCCACCAGCAGGGCCCTGAAGGGCAACTATGGCTACACCTTC	CATSRALKGNYGYTF
.	TRBJ2-3	TRBV5-5	.	TGTGCCTCAAGAGAGACTAGCACAGATACGCAGTATTTT	CASRETSTDTQYF
.	TRBJ2-3	TRBV10-1	.	TGCGCCAGCAGCGGGGGAGACAGCGGCACAGATACGCAGTATTTT	CASSGGDSGTDTQYF
.	TRBJ2-1	TRBV15	.	TGTGCCACCAGCAGAGATGCCAATGAGCAGTTCTTC	CATSRDANEQFF
.	TRBJ2-5	TRBV28	few	TGTGCCAGCAGGTGGGGCAGGGCAGAGACCCAGTACTTC	CASRWGRAETQYF
TRBD2	TRBJ2-3	TRBV2	.	TGTGCCAGCAGAGCGGGGGGGCTGGGAGATACGCAGTATTTT	CASRAGGLGDTQYF
TRBD1	TRBJ2-1	TRBV27	.	TGTGCCAGCAGTAGTTTAGGGACAGGCACCAATGAGCAGTTCTTC	CASSSLGTGTNEQFF
TRBD1	TRBJ1-6	TRBV9	.	TGTGCCAGCAGCGTAGGGACAGGGGGGACGGGGACCCAATCACCCCTCCACTTT	CASSVGTGGTGTQSPLHF
.	TRBJ1-4	TRBV11-2	.	TGTGCCAGCAGCTTAGATGGCAGTACTAATGAAAAACTGTTTTTT	CASSLDGSTNEKLFF
TRBD1	TRBJ1-6	TRBV5-1	.	TGCGCCAGCAGCCCCGGGACAGGGGATAGTTTAGGGAATTCACCCCTCCACTTT	CASSPGTGDSLGNSPLHF
.	TRBJ1-2	TRBV9	.	TGTGCCAGCAGCGTAGTAGGGATGGACTATGGCTACACCTTC	CASSVVGMDYGYTF
.	TRBJ2-7	TRBV6-6	.	TGTGCCAGCAGTTACTCGATCCGGCGGACCTACGAGCAGTACTTC	CASSYSIRRTYEQYF
.	TRBJ2-1	TRBV5-8	.	TGTGCCAGCAGCTTGGACCAGGACTACAATGAGCAGTTCTTC	CASSLDQDYNEQFF
.	TRBJ1-5	TRBV27	few	TGTGCCAGCAGTTTATCACAGAATAGCAATCAGCCCCAGCATTTT	CASSLSQNSNQPQHF
.	TRBJ1-1	TRBV11-2	.	TGTGCCAGCAGCCGACCACCAGAGAACACTGAAGCTTTCTTT	CASSRPPENTEAFF
.	TRBJ1-2	TRBV5-8	.	TGTGCCAGCAGCTATTATACTACAGGGATCGACTATGGCTACACCTTC	CASSYYTTGIDYGYTF
.	TRBJ2-3	TRBV28	once	TGTGCCAGCAGTTTGTGGACACCCAGCACAGATACGCAGTATTTT	CASSLWTPSTDTQYF
.	TRBJ1-1	TRBV5-4	.	TGTGCCAGCAGCCCCCCGACCTCCGGTGGGAACACTGAAGCTTTCTTT	CASSPPTSGGNTEAFF
.	TRBJ2-7	TRBV2	.	TGTGCCAGCAAAGGGGCGTTGGGCTCCTACGAGCAGTACTTC	CASKGALGSYEQYF
.	TRBJ2-5	TRBV5-8	.	TGTGCCAGCAGATTCGCCGGGGGTCGAGAGACCCAGTACTTC	CASRFAGGRETQYF
TRBD1	TRBJ1-1	TRBV28	.	TGTGCCAGCAGTCCGAGGACAGGGGGCGTGGGCACTGAAGCTTTCTTT	CASSPRTGGVGTEAFF
.	TRBJ2-1	TRBV5-1	.	TGCGCCAGCAGCTTCAGGTACAATGAGCAGTTCTTC	CASSFRYNEQFF
.	TRBJ2-2	TRBV19	.	TGTGCCAGTAGTATTGACAGGTCAAACACCGGGGAGCTGTTTTTT	CASSIDRSNTGELFF
TRBD1	TRBJ1-2	TRBV4-2	.	TGTGCCAGCAGCCAGGCGACAGGGGACTATGGCTACACCTTC	CASSQATGDYGYTF
.	TRBJ1-2	TRBV27	few	TGTGCCAGCAGTTTATCCGCATATAACTATGGCTACACCTTC	CASSLSAYNYGYTF
TRBD1	TRBJ2-7	TRBV7-9	.	TGTGCCAGCAGTTTCACGCGGACAGGGGGCTACGAGCAGTACTTC	CASSFTRTGGYEQYF
.	TRBJ2-7	TRBV6-5	.	TGTGCCAGCAGGCCTAGGATGACCTCCTACGAGCAGTACTTC	CASRPRMTSYEQYF
.	TRBJ1-5	TRBV5-1	few	TGCGCCAGCAGCTTGGATTTCAATCAGCCCCAGCATTTT	CASSLDFNQPQHF
.	TRBJ2-5	TRBV5-1	.	TGCGCCAGCAGCTTGGGGGGCGGGACAGCCCAAGAGACCCAGTACTTC	CASSLGGGTAQETQYF
.	TRBJ1-5	TRBV2	.	TGTGCCAGCAGTTTCACGGAGAATCAGCCCCAGCATTTT	CASSFTENQPQHF
.	TRBJ1-6	TRBV4-1	.	TGCGCCAGCAGCCAAGAATGGGGGGTAGGGGTTGGGAATTCACCCCTCCACTTT	CASSQEWGVGVGNSPLHF
.	TRBJ2-7	TRBV7-3	once	TGTGCCAGCAGCCCGCCGGAAGGTAAGGGCTACGAGCAGTACTTC	CASSPPEGKGYEQYF
.	TRBJ2-3	TRBV7-9	.	TGTGCCAGCAGCTTATCGGGCTATTCGACAGATACGCAGTATTTT	CASSLSGYSTDTQYF
.	TRBJ1-4	TRBV19	.	TGTGCCAGTAGACTTTCAGGACCTCTTAATGAAAAACTGTTTTTT	CASRLSGPLNEKLFF
TRBD1	TRBJ1-2	TRBV7-2	.	TGTGCCAGCAGCTTTTACACAGGGGACCATGGCTACACCTTC	CASSFYTGDHGYTF
TRBD1	TRBJ1-2	TRBV7-8	.	TGTGCCAGCACTAGGAGGGACGGCGGGACAGGGCCCCATGGCTACACCTTC	CASTRRDGGTGPHGYTF